This TCR beta chain was sequenced for a study of blood T cells in healthy people across ages. Germline assignment: CDR1 LNHDA and CDR2 SQIVND (reference sequence). Trimming took off 2 bases at V and 6 bases at J, with 11 bases between the two ends. The CDR3 contains 13 residues. A second PCR of about 7 to 11 cycles used a sample-barcoded 5' primer and a J-beta primer mix. Via MiXCR, TCRdb re-called the 5' RACE reads, giving one row per CDR3 protein. The data show more than 800,000 distinct CDR3 sequences, roughly 26% seen once. This receptor was obtained from a woman of 80 years or more in good health. The J gene is TRBJ2-7, the V gene TRBV19; TRBD2 might be the D (5 bases). Sequences were obtained from blood. The CDR3 loop is CASSITEAGEQYF. For the CDR3, the DNA is TGTGCCAGTAGTATAACCGAGGCGGGCGAGCAGTACTTC.